The TCR beta chain described here comes from a study of T cells in Graves' hyperthyroidism and ophthalmopathy. RNA transcripts served as the template for amplifying TCR beta CDR3 regions. The HTBI primer set served for first-round RT-PCR of the TCR CDR3. A single record per CDR3 protein comes from TCRdb applying MiXCR to the multiplex PCR reads. The sample includes about 620,000 distinct CDR3 sequences, 16% of them seen just once. Findings and limits, study-wide: Ophthalmopathy cases were set apart from stable hyperthyroidism by a 13 V-J model. Researchers found most expanded thyroid clonotypes above 0.001 in blood as well.

Turning to this clonotype: Its specificity is not known.

Hyperthyroidism of Graves' type that showed no ophthalmopathy progression within 18 months was stable. Reasons for excluding patients were uncontrolled infection, other autoimmune disease, pregnancy or lactation. CDR3 length equals 15 residues. Germline CDR1 reads SGHDT; CDR2 reads YYEEEE. After removal of 2 bases from V and 7 bases from J, the junction contained 5 bases not matched to a gene. This clonotype was sampled from a woman in her thirties with Graves' hyperthyroidism. Source material: blood. This chain links TRBV5-6 with TRBJ2-1, with 11 nucleotides matching TRBD2. The DNA of the CDR3 is TGTGCCAGCAGCTTTCAGTCTAGCGGGAGGAATGAGCAGTTCTTC. Translation gives CASSFQSSGRNEQFF.